This record covers a single TCR beta chain. Within the sample, other DNA sequences also encode this same CDR3. The sample is drawn from a study of blood T cell repertoires in COVID-19. The data were produced by immunoSEQ multiplex PCR, yet TCRdb's version contains in-frame clones alone and is incomplete. In the table there are under 110,000 clones, about 79% of which are singletons. J gave up 0 bases and V 2 bases, and 1 base lay outside the gene matches. The germline V gene encodes CDR1 ENHRY and CDR2 SYGVKD. The CDR3 spans 15 residues. This TCR came from a man older than 75 with COVID-19, enrolled during active disease. Sequencing input: peripheral blood. V is TRBV10-3 and J is TRBJ2-7, with TRBD2 matching 10 bases. CDR3 coding DNA: TGTGCCATCAGTGAGCGGACTAGCGGCTCCTACGAGCAGTACTTC. This gives the protein CAISERTSGSYEQYF.